This TCR beta chain was sequenced in a study of early T cells in non-severe SARS-CoV-2 infection. About the study: Bulk RNA taken from unsorted whole blood was sequenced, leaving chains unpaired.

The study's findings and limits: Reliance on VDJdb matching favored anti-spike CD8 responses; private and CD4 specificities were missed.

This clonotype was detected many times. Its cognate antigen is unknown. TCRdb ran MiXCR on the 5' RACE reads and lists one entry per CDR3 protein. The sample lists 85,000 to 90,000 distinct CDR3 sequences, 11% to 15% seen once, with 6.1% in the top ten. V shed 4 bases and J 10 bases; nucleotides not matched to a gene: 12. The CDR3 loop spans 16 amino acids. In germline, CDR1 is SGDLS, CDR2 YYNGEE. This sequence originates from an adult who was a healthcare worker with PCR-confirmed SARS-CoV-2 infection or an uninfected control (not recorded which). The source material was whole blood. The chain recombines TRBV9 with TRBJ2-1, with TRBD1 identical over 12 bases. CDR3 in amino acids: CASSSALGQGAWEQFF. Written as DNA, the CDR3 is TGTGCCAGCAGCTCCGCATTGGGACAGGGGGCTTGGGAGCAGTTCTTC.